This T cell receptor (beta chain) was sequenced for a study of spatial heterogeneity in lung cancer. Study context: The library had UMIs, and each TCR and UMI pair averaged more than ten raw reads.

Time point denoted: sample taken at primary tumor resection. Tumor, nontumor lung or frozen PBMC supplied whole RNA that was sequenced unsorted. This clonotype occurred many times. Its antigen is not identified. CDR3 length: 13 amino acids. The ends lost 7 bases at V and 4 bases at J; junction bases unmatched: 4. Germline lookup yields CDR1 SQVTM and CDR2 ANQGSEA. Broader study findings: Compared with follow-up, resection was when ubiquitous expanded tumor TCRs appeared in blood more.

From the 5' RACE reads, TCRdb called clonotypes with MiXCR, one entry per CDR3 protein. In the table there are about 8,500 distinct CDR3 sequences, over 7.5% of which are singletons. This chain links TRBV29-1 with TRBJ2-5; TRBD2 matches 12 bases. The sample was PBMCs, taken at surgery. The clonotype originates from a female donor with early-stage non-small cell lung cancer. Written as DNA, the CDR3 is TGCAGCGGAAGACTAGCGGGAGTAGAGACCCAGTACTTC. Translated: CSGRLAGVETQYF.